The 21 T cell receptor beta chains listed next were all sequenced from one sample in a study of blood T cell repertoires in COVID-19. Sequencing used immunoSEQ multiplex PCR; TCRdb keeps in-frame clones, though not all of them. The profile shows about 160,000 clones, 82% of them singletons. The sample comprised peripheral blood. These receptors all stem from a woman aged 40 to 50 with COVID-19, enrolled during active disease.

The CDR3 loop is CASSWDTSSYNEQFF. CDR3 sequence (DNA): TGTGCCAGCAGCTGGGACACCAGCTCCTACAATGAGCAGTTCTTC. This chain links TRBV9 with TRBJ2-1; D might be TRBD1 (6 bases). The CDR3 totals 15 residues. The germline V and J ends were trimmed by 4 bases and 0 bases, with 11 bases remaining between them. Germline-derived CDR1 and CDR2 are SGDLS and YYNGEE.

This CDR3 is CASTSGRSDTQYF. The CDR3 DNA is TGTGCCAGCACGTCCGGGAGGTCAGATACGCAGTATTTT. The chain joins TRBV7-9 to TRBJ2-3; 7 bases are a match to TRBD2. The CDR3 sequence is 13 residues long. CDR1 and CDR2 (germline): SEHNR, FQNEAQ (reference sequence). V dropped 7 bases and J dropped 4; count of bases not matched to a gene: 5.

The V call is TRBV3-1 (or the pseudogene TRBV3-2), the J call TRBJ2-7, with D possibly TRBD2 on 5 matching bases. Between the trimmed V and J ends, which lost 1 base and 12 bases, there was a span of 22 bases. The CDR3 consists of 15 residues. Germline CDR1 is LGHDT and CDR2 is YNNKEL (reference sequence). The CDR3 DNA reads TGTGCCAGCAGCCAAGTGGACGGGAAGGGATCCAGGCGGTACTTC. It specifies CASSQVDGKGSRRYF.

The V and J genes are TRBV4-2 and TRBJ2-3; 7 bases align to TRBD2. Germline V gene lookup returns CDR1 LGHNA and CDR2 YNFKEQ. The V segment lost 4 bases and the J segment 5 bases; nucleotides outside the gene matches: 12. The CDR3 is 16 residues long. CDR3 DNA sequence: TGTGCCAGCAGCCCGAGCTCACACTCGGGGGGAGATACGCAGTATTTT. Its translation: CASSPSSHSGGDTQYF.

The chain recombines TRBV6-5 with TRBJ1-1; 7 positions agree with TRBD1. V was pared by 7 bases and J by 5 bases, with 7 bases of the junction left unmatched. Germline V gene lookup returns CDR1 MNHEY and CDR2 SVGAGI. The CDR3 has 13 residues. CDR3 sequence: CASTRTGGTEAFF. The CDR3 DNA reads TGTGCCAGCACACGGACAGGTGGTACTGAAGCTTTCTTT.

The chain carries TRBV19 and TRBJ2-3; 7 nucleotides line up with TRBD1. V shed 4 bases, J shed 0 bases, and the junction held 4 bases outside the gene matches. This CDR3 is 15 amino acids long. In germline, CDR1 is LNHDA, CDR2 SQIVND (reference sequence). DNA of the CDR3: TGTGCCAGTAGTAGAGACAGGGAAAGCACAGATACGCAGTATTTT. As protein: CASSRDRESTDTQYF.

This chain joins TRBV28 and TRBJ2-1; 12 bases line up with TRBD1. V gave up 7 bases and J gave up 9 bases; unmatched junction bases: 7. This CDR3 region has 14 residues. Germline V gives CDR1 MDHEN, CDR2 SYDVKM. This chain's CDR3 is CASTPGTGGREQFF. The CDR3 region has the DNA TGTGCCAGCACCCCAGGGACAGGGGGCCGTGAGCAGTTCTTC.

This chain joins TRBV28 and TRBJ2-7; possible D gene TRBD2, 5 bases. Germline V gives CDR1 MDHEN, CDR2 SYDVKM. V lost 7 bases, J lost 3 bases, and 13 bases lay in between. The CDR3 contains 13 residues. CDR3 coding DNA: TGTGCCAGCACCTTATTGGGGAGCTACGAGCAGTACTTC. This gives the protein CASTLLGSYEQYF.

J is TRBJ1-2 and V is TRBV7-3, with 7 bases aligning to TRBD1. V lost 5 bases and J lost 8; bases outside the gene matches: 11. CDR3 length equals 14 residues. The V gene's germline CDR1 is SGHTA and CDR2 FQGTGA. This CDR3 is CASSPGTALGGYTF. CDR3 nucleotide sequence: TGTGCCAGCAGCCCTGGGACAGCCTTGGGCGGCTACACCTTC.

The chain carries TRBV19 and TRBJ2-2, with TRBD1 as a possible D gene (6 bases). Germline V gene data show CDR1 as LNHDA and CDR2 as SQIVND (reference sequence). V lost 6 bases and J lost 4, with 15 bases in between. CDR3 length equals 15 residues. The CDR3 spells CASRPGQVGTGELFF. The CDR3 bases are TGTGCCAGTAGACCGGGACAAGTTGGCACCGGGGAGCTGTTTTTT.

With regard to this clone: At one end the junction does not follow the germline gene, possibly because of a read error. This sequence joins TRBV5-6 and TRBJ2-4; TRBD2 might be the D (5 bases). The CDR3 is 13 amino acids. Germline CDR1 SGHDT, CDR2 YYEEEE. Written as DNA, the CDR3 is TGTGCCAGCAGCAGCGACGCAACGAGGGATTCTGACTTC. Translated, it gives CASSSDATRDSDF.

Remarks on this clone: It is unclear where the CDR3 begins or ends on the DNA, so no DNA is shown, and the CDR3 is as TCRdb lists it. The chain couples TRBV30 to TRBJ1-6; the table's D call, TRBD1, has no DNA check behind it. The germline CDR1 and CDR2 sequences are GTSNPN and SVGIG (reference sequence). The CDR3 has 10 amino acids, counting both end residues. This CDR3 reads CAFGQGALHF.

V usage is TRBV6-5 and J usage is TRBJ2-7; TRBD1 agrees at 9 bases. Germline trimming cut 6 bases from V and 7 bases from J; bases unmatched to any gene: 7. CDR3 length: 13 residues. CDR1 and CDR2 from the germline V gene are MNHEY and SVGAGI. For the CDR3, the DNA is TGTGCCAGCAGCCACGGACAGGGGCGAGAGCAGTACGTC. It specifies CASSHGQGREQYV.

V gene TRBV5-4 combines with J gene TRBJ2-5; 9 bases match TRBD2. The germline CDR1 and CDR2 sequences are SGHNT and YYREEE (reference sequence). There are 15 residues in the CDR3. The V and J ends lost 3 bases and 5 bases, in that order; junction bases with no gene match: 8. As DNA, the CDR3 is TGTGCCAGCAGCTCGGGCGGTAGCGGGGGTGAGACCCAGTACTTC. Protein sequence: CASSSGGSGGETQYF. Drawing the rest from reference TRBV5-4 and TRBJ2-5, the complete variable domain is ETGVTQSPTHLIKTRGQQVTLRCSSQSGHNTVSWYQQALGQGPQFIFQYYREEENGRGNFPPRFSGLQFPNYSSELNVNALELDDSALYLCASSSGGSGGETQYFGPGTRLLVL.

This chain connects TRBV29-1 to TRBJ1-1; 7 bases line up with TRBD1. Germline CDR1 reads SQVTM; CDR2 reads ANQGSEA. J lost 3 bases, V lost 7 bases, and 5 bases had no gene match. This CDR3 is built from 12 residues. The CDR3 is CSAYRGDTEAFF. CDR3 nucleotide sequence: TGCAGCGCATACAGGGGAGACACTGAAGCTTTCTTT.

The CDR3 spells CASTPFASSSYEQYF. The CDR3 nucleotides read TGTGCCAGCACCCCCTTCGCATCCAGCTCCTACGAGCAGTACTTC. The rearrangement links TRBV27 to TRBJ2-7, with D unclear. V was shortened by 7 bases and J by 0 bases, with 16 bases between the two germline ends. This CDR3 is 15 amino acids long. The V gene's germline CDR1 is MNHEY and CDR2 SMNVEV (reference sequence).

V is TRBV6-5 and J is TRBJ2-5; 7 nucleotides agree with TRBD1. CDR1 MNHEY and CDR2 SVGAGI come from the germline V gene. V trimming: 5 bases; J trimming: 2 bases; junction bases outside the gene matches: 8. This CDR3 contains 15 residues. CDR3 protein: CASSLLTGQQETQYF. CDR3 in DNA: TGTGCCAGCAGTCTCCTCACGGGACAGCAAGAGACCCAGTACTTC.

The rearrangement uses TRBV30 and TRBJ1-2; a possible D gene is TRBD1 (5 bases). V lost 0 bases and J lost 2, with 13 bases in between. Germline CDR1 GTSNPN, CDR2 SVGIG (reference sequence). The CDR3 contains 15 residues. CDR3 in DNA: TGTGCCTGGAGTGTATGGGGCGGACAAAACTATGGCTACACCTTC. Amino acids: CAWSVWGGQNYGYTF.

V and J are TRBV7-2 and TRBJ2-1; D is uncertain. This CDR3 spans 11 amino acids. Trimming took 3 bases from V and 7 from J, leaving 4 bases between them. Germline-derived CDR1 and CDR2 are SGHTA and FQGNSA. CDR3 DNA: TGTGCCAGCAGCTTCCGTAATGAGCAGTTCTTC. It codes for CASSFRNEQFF.

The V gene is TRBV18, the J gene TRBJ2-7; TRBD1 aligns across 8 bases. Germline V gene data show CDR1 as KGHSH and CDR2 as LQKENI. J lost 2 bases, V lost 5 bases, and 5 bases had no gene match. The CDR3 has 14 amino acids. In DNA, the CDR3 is TGTGCCAGCTCATCGGGACAGGCGACCTACGAGCAGTACTTC. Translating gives CASSSGQATYEQYF.

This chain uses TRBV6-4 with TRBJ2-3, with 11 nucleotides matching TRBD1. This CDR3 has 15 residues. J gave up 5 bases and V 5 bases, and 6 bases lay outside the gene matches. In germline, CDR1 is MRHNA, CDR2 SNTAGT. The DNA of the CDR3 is TGTGCCAGCAGTTCAACCGGGACAGGGGGAGATACGCAGTATTTT. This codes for CASSSTGTGGDTQYF.